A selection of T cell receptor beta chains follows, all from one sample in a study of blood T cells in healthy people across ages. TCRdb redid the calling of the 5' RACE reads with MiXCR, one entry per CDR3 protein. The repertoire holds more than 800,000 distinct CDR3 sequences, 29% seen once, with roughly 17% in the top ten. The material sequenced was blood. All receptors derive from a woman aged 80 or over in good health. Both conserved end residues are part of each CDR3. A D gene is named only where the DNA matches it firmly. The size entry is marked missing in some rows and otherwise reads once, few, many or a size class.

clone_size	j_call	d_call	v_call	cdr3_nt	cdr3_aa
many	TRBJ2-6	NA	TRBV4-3	TGCGCCAGCAGCCAAGATAACACACAGGTTGAGTCCAACGTCCTGACTTTC	CASSQDNTQVESNVLTF
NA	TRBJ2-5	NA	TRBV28	TGTGCCACCGGAACACCAGATAGGCGGGGATCTCGGGGAGAGACCCAGTACTTC	CATGTPDRRGSRGETQYF
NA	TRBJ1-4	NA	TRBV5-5	TGTGCCAGCAGTTCCGGGTCGGTGGGTAATGAAAAACTGTTTTTT	CASSSGSVGNEKLFF
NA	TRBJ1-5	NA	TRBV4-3	TGCGCCAGCAGCCAAGACTGGGCGGTGAGCAATCAGCCCCAGCATTTT	CASSQDWAVSNQPQHF
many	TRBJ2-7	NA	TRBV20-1	TGCAGTGCTAGGGGGGGACCCCAGACCTACGAGCAGTACTTC	CSARGGPQTYEQYF
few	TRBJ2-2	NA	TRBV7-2	TGTGCCAGCGCCTCGGTTCCGAGGGGCACCGGGGAGCTGTTTTTT	CASASVPRGTGELFF
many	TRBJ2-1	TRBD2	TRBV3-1	TGTGCCAGCAGCCAAGGACTAGCGGGGGTGGGAGAGCAGTTCTTC	CASSQGLAGVGEQFF
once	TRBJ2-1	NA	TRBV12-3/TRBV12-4	TGTGCCAGCAGCTCACTGAACTCCTACAATGAGCAGTTCTTC	CASSSLNSYNEQFF
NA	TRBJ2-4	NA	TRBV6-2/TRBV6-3	TGTGCCAGCACCCAGGGCTTTGGGGCCAAAAACATTCAGTACTTC	CASTQGFGAKNIQYF
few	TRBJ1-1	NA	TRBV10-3	TGTGCCTCCCGTTCCAGGGTAGACACTGAAGCTTTCTTT	CASRSRVDTEAFF
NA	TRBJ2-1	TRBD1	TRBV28	TGTGCCAGCAGTTTATCGGGACAGGGTTGTGGTGAGCAGTTCTTC	CASSLSGQGCGEQFF
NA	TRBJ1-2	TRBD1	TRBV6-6	TGTGCCGGCAGTGGGACAGGGGACGACTATGGCTACACCTTC	CAGSGTGDDYGYTF
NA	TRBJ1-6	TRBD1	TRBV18	TGTGCCAGCGTCTTTGACAGGGGAGGGCCACCCCTCCACTTT	CASVFDRGGPPLHF
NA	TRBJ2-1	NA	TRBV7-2	TGTGCCAGCAGCTTCGAGACTCTAACCTACGATGAGCAGTTCTTC	CASSFETLTYDEQFF
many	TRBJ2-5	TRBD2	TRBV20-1	TGCAGTGCTAGGTGGAGCGGGGTTCCCCAAGAGACCCAGTACTTC	CSARWSGVPQETQYF
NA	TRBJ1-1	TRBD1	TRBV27	TGTGCCAGCAAAAGGTTTAACCCGGACAGGGGAACTGAAGCTTTCTTT	CASKRFNPDRGTEAFF
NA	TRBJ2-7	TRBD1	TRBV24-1	TGTGCCACCAGTGACTCGGACAGGAACGAGCAGTACTTC	CATSDSDRNEQYF
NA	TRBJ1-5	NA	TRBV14	TGTGCCAGCAGCCGAGTCAGGGACGCGCCCCAGCATTTT	CASSRVRDAPQHF
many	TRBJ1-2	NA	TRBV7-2	TGTGCCAGCAGCTTAGGTTCCCGCCCCCAGGGCCCTAACTATGGCTACACCTTC	CASSLGSRPQGPNYGYTF
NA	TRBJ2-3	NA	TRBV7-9	TGTGCCGGCAGCTTATCCCTGGCGGGGAGTAGCACAGACACGCAGTATTTT	CAGSLSLAGSSTDTQYF
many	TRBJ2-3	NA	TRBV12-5	TGTGCTAGTGGTTTGACTCCGTTCACAGATACGCAGTATTTT	CASGLTPFTDTQYF
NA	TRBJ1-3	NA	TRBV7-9	TGTGCCAGCAGCTTAGAGGGAAACTCTGGAAACACCATATATTTT	CASSLEGNSGNTIYF
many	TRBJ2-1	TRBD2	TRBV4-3	TGCGCCAGCAGCCAAGGCCTAGCGGGGGGGTGGGACAATGAGCAGTTCTTC	CASSQGLAGGWDNEQFF
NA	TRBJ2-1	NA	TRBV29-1	TGCAGCGTTGAGGACTCCTTCGCGAACAATGAGCAGTTCTTC	CSVEDSFANNEQFF
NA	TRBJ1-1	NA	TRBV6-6	TGTGCCAGCAGTTACTCGATTACAGGGAAAGAAACTGAAGCTTTCTTT	CASSYSITGKETEAFF
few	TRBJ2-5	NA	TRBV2	TGTGCCAGCAGACTAGTTTCCCAAGAGACCCCGTACTTC	CASRLVSQETPYF
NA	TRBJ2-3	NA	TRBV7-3	TGTGCCAGCAGCTCCGAAATTTCAGATACGCAGTATTTT	CASSSEISDTQYF
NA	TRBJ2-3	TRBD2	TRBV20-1	TGCAGTGCTGCGGGAGGGGGCACAGATACGCAGTATTTT	CSAAGGGTDTQYF
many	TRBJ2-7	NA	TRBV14	TGTGCCAGCAGCCAAGCTGGTTTTAAGGGGGAGCAGTACTTC	CASSQAGFKGEQYF
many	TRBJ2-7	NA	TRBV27	TGTGCCAGCAGCCCGAGGGGCGCCCGGTGGCACGAGCAGTACTTC	CASSPRGARWHEQYF
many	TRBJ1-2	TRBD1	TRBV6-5	TGTGCCAGCACCCCAGGGGGACCGAGCTATGGCTACACCTTC	CASTPGGPSYGYTF
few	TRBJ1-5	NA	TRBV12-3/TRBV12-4	TGTGCCAGCAGTTCCATCGGGAGGGATCAGCCCCAGCATTTT	CASSSIGRDQPQHF
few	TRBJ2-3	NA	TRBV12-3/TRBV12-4	TGTGCCAGCAGTTTACTAGGGGCGCGAGATACGCAGTATTTT	CASSLLGARDTQYF
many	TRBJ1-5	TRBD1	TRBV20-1	TGCAGTGCTAGAGATAAGGTCTGGACAGGGGATCAGCCCCAGCATTTT	CSARDKVWTGDQPQHF
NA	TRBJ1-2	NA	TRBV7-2	TGTGCCAGCAGCGAAAACCAAGGTGGCTACACCTTC	CASSENQGGYTF
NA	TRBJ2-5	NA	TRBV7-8	TGTGCCAGCAGCTTAGGGGCCGGGACTTACCAAGAGACCCAGTACTTC	CASSLGAGTYQETQYF
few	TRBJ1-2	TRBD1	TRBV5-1	TGCGCCAGCAGCCCCGGACAGGGGCACCACCCTAACTATGGCTACACCTTC	CASSPGQGHHPNYGYTF
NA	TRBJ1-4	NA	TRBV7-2	TGTGCCAGCAGGGTACCTAATGAAAAACTGTTTTTT	CASRVPNEKLFF
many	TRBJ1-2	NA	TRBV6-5	TGTGCCAGCAGTTACTCCCAAGCCTCAGGGACCTATGGCTACACCTTC	CASSYSQASGTYGYTF
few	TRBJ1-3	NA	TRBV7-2	TGTGCCAGCAGCCTTCCCCCGACACTCCCGCGAGGGGCCATATATTTT	CASSLPPTLPRGAIYF
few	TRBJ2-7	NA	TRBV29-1	TGCAGCGTTAGAAGGGGTGTAGCGTCCTACGAGCAGTACTTC	CSVRRGVASYEQYF
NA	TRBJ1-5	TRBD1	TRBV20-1	TGCGGTGTCCACGACAGGGGCAATCAGCCCCAGCATTTT	CGVHDRGNQPQHF
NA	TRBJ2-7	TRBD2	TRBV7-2	TGTGCCAGCAGCAAAGGACTAGCGGGGGGAGGGTACGAGCAGTACTTC	CASSKGLAGGGYEQYF
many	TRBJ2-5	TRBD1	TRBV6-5	TGTGCCAGCAGTAACTTGGACAGGGGGACCCAGTACTTC	CASSNLDRGTQYF
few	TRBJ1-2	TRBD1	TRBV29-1	TGCAGCGTAACAGGGGCCACCTTC	CSVTGATF
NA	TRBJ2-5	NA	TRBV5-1	TGCGCCAGCAGCTTGGAGACAAAAGAGACCCAGTACTTC	CASSLETKETQYF
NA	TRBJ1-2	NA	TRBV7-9	TGTGCCAGCAGCTTTTTAGGAGAATTGGACTATGGCTACACCTTC	CASSFLGELDYGYTF
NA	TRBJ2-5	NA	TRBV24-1	TGTGCCACCAGATGGGGAGAGACCCAGTACTTC	CATRWGETQYF
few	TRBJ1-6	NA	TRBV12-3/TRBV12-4	TGTGCCAGCAGATCCAGGCCAGGAGATTCACCCCTCCACTTT	CASRSRPGDSPLHF